Sequencing of this TCR beta chain was carried out in a study of human T cells and chemical hapten exposure. This clonotype was detected many times. V was cut by 0 bases and J by 5 bases, with 11 bases left in between. Germline V gene lookup returns CDR1 MGHRA and CDR2 YSYEKL. The CDR3 is made up of 15 amino acids. Described time point: patch test 2, 6 weeks after DPC sensitization. As for treatment: therapeutic diphenylcyclopropenone sensitization with weekly scalp DPC. TCRdb fed the RACE reads into MiXCR, producing one record per CDR3 protein. The table has more than 75,000 distinct CDR3 sequences, roughly a tenth seen once; the top ten hold about 2%.

Source: whole blood, taken in connection with sensitization to the hapten diphenylcyclopropenone (DPC). The rearrangement joins TRBV4-1 to TRBJ1-5; D remains unclear. The receptor was derived from a woman in her 40s with alopecia areata. Some clones in this sample may be carry-over from other donors' samples. CDR3 coding DNA: TGCGCCAGCAGCCAAGAGTGGACGGCTTATCAGCCCCAGCATTTT. Residues: CASSQEWTAYQPQHF.